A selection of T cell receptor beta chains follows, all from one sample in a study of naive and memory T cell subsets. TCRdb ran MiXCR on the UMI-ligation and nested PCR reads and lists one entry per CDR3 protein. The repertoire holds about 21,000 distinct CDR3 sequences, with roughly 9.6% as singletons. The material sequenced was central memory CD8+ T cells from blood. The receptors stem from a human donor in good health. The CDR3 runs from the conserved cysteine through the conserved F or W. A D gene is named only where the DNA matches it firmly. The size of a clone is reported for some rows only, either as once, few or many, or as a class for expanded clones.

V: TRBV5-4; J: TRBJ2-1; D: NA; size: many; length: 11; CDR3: CASMRDNEQFF; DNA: TGTGCCAGCATGCGGGACAATGAGCAGTTCTTC
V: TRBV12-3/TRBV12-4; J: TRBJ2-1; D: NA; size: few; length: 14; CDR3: CASTDPNSYNEQFF; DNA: TGTGCCAGCACCGACCCCAATTCCTACAATGAGCAGTTCTTC
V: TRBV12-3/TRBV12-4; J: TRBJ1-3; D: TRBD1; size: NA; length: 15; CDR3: CASSFAGGSGNTIYF; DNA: TGTGCCAGCAGTTTCGCAGGGGGATCAGGAAACACCATATATTTT
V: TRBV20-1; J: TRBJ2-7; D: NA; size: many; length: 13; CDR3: CSARDFNSYEQYF; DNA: TGCAGTGCTAGAGACTTTAACTCCTACGAGCAGTACTTC
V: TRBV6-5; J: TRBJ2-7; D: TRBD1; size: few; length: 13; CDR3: CASRDRLSYEQYF; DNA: TGTGCCAGCCGGGACAGGTTATCCTACGAGCAGTACTTC
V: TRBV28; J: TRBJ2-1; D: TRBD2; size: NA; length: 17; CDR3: CASSYPRIAGGIHEQFF; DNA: TGTGCCAGCAGTTACCCCCGGATAGCGGGAGGGATTCATGAGCAGTTCTTC
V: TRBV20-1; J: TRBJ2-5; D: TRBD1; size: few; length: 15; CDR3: CSANKPGQGQETQYF; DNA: TGCAGTGCTAATAAGCCGGGACAGGGGCAAGAGACCCAGTACTTC
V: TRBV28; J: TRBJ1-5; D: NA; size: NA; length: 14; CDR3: CASSFTDSNQPQHF; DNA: TGTGCCAGCAGTTTTACAGATAGCAATCAGCCCCAGCATTTT
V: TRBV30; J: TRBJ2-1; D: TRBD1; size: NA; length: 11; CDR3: CASGRGLEQFF; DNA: TGTGCCTCGGGAAGGGGGCTTGAGCAGTTCTTC
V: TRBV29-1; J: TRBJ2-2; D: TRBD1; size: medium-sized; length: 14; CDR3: CSGRAGGEVGELFF; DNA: TGCAGCGGCCGGGCAGGGGGCGAGGTCGGGGAGCTGTTTTTT
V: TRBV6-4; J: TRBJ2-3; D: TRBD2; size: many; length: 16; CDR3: CASSDSPSGSADTQYF; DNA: TGTGCCAGCAGTGACTCCCCTAGCGGGAGCGCAGATACGCAGTATTTT
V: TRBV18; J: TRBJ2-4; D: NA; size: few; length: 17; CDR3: CASSPILGSLAKNIQYF; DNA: TGTGCCAGCTCACCAATTCTTGGGTCACTGGCCAAAAACATTCAGTACTTC
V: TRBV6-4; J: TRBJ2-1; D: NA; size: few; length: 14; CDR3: CASSPGGQETEQFF; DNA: TGTGCCAGCAGTCCGGGGGGACAAGAGACTGAGCAGTTCTTC
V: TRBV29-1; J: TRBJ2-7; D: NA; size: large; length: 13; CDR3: CSGVTGGTMEQYF; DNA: TGCAGCGGTGTGACAGGAGGTACGATGGAGCAGTACTTC
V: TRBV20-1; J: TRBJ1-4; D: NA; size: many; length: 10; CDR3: CSADSEKLFF; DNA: TGCAGTGCTGATAGTGAAAAACTGTTTTTT
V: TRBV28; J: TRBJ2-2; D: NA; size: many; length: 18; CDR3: CASSSDLMTGVGSGELFF; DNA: TGTGCCAGCAGCTCCGACCTCATGACTGGAGTAGGGTCCGGGGAGCTGTTTTTT
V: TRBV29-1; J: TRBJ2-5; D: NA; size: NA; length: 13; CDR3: CSVRIGVMKTQYF; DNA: TGCAGCGTGAGGATAGGGGTGATGAAGACCCAGTACTTC
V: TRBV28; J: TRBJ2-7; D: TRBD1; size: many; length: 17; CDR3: CASSFWDRSPQGYEQYF; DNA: TGTGCCAGCAGTTTCTGGGACAGGTCCCCCCAGGGCTACGAGCAGTACTTC
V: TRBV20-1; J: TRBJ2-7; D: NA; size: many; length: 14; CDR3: CSAREGLDFYEQYF; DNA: TGCAGTGCTAGAGAAGGGCTAGATTTCTACGAGCAGTACTTC
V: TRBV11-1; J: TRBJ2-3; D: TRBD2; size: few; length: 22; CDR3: CASSFRLLAGGRNNSSTDTQYF; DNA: TGTGCCAGCAGCTTCCGATTGTTAGCGGGAGGGCGAAACAACTCTAGCACAGATACGCAGTATTTT
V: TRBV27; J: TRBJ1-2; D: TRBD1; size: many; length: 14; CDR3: CASSPTGRDYGYTF; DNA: TGTGCCAGCAGTCCGACAGGGAGGGACTATGGCTACACCTTC
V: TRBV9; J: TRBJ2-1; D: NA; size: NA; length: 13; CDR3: CASSVGAQGEQFF; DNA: TGTGCCAGCAGCGTTGGGGCCCAAGGAGAGCAGTTCTTC
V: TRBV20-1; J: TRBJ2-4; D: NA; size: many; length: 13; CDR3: CSAVDLAKNIQYF; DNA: TGCAGTGCGGTGGACCTAGCCAAAAACATTCAGTACTTC
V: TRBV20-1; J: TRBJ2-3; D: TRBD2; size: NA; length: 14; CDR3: CSARSGRDSDTQYF; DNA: TGCAGTGCTAGATCCGGGAGGGACTCAGATACGCAGTATTTT